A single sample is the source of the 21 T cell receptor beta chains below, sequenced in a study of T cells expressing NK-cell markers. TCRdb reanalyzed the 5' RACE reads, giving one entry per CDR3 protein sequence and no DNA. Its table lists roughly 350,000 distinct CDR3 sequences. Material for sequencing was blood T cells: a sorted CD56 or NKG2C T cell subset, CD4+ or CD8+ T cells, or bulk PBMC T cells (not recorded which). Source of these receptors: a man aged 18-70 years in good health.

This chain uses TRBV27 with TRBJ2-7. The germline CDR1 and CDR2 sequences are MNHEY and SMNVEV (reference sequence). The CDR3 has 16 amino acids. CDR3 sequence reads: CASSHRTQGARYEQYF.

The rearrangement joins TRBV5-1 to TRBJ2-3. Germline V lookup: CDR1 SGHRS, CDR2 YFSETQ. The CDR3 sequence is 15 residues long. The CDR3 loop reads CASSLSGTSTDTQYF.

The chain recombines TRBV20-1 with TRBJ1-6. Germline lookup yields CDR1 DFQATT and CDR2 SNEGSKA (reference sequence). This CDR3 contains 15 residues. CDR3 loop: CSARGLSSYNSPLHF.

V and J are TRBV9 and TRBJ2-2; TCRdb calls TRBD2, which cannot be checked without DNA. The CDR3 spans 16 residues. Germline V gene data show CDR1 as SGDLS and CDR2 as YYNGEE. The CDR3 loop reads CASSARTSGGVGELFF.

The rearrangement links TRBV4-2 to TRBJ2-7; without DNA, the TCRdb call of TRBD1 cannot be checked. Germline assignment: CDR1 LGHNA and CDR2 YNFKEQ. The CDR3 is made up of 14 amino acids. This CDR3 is CASSRTGARYEQYF.

The CDR3 here is CASSLPGVDSPLHF. J is TRBJ1-6 and V is TRBV5-1; TCRdb lists TRBD1, though no DNA is available to test this call. The CDR3 has 14 residues. Germline-derived CDR1 and CDR2 are SGHRS and YFSETQ.

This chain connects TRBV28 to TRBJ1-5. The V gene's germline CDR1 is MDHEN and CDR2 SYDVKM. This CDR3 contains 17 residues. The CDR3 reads CASSLGLLGYSNQPQHF.

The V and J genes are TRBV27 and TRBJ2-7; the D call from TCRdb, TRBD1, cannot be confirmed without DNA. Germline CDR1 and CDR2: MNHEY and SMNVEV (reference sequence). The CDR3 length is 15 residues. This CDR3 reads CASRAPGQGAYEQYF.

This CDR3 is CASSLTGGTYEQYF. The chain combines TRBV5-1 with TRBJ2-7; absent DNA, TCRdb's TRBD1 call cannot be checked. Germline lookup yields CDR1 SGHRS and CDR2 YFSETQ. The CDR3 is 14 amino acids.

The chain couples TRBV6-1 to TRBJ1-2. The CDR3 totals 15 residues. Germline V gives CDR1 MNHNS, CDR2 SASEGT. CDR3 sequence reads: CASTPIGPETYGYTF.

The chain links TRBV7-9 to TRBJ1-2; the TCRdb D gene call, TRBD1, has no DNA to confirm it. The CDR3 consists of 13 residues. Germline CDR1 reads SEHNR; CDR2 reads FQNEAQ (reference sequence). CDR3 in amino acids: CASSSQGLDGYTF.

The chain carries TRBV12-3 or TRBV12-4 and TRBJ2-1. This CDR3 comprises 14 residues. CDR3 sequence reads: CASSLLRSYNEQFF.

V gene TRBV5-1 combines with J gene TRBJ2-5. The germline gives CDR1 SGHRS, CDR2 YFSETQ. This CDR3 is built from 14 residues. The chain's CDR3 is CASSLYSTQETQYF. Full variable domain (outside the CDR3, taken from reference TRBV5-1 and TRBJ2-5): KAGVTQTPRYLIKTRGQQVTLSCSPISGHRSVSWYQQTPGQGLQFLFEYFSETQRNKGNFPGRFSGRQFSNSRSEMNVSTLELGDSALYLCASSLYSTQETQYFGPGTRLLVL.

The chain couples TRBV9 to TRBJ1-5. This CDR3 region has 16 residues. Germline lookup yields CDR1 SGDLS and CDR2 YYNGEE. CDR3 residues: CASSVGKGGLIQPQHF.

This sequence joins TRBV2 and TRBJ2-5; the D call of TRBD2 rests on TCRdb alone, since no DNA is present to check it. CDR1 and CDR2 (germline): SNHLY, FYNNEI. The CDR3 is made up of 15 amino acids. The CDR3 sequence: CASILPGTSGETQYF.

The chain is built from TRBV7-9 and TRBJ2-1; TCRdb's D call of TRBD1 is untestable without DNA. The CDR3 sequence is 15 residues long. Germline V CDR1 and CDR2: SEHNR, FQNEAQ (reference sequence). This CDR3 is CASSLQGTSNNEQFF.

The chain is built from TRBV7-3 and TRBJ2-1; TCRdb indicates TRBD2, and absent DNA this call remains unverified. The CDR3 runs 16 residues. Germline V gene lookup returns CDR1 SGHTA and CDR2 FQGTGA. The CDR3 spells CASSFLASSSYNEQFF.

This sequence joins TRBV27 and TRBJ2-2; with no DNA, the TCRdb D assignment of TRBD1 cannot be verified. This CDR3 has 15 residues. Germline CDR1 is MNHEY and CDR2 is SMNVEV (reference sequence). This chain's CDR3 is CASSRRTGETGELFF.

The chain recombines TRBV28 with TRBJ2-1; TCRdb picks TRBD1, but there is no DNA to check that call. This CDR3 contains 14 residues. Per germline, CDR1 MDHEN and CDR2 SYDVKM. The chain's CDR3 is CASSATPQGTEQFF. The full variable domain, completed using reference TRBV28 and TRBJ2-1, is DVKVTQSSRYLVKRTGEKVFLECVQDMDHENMFWYRQDPGLGLRLIYFSYDVKMKEKGDIPEGYSVSREKKERFSLILESASTNQTSMYLCASSATPQGTEQFFGPGTRLTVL.

The CDR3 loop reads CASTLPSTDTQYF. The V gene is TRBV7-8, the J gene TRBJ2-3; without DNA, the TCRdb call of TRBD2 cannot be checked. This CDR3 is built from 13 residues. The germline CDR1 and CDR2 sequences are SGHVS and FQNEAQ. Together with reference TRBV7-8 and TRBJ2-3, the CDR3 gives the full variable domain: GAGVSQSPRYKVAKRGQDVALRCDPISGHVSLFWYQQALGQGPEFLTYFQNEAQLDKSGLPSDRFFAERPEGSVSTLKIQRTQQEDSAVYLCASTLPSTDTQYFGPGTRLTVL.

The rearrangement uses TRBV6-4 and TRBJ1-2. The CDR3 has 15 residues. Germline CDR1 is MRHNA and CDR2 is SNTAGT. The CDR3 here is CASSDSGTAIHGYTF.